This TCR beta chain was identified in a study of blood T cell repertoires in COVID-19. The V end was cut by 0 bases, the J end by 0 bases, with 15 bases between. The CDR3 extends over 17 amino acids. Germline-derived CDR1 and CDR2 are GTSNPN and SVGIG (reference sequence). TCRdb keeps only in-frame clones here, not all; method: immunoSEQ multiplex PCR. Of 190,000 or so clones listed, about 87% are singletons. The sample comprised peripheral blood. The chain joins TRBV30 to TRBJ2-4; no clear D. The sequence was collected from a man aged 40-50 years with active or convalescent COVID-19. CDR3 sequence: CAWSVPGRALAKNIQYF. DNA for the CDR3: TGTGCCTGGAGTGTACCAGGAAGAGCACTAGCCAAAAACATTCAGTACTTC.